A single sample gave rise to the 20 T cell receptor beta chains below, sequenced in a study of T-cell reconstitution after alpha-beta-depleted transplantation in children. Unique molecular identifiers were incorporated during preparation of the TCRbeta library. Via MiXCR, TCRdb re-called the PCR reads, giving one row per CDR3 protein. The sample has 450,000 to 600,000 distinct CDR3 sequences; about 30% are singletons. The sample consisted of PBMCs from the stem cell graft donor, taken from the stem cell graft. The receptors here all came from a human donor who donated a stem cell graft to a child with aplastic anemia.

The chain recombines TRBV7-3 with TRBJ2-3; no firm D call. Germline lookup yields CDR1 SGHTA and CDR2 FQGTGA. The ends were cut back, 2 bases at V and 3 bases at J, with 6 bases in the middle. The CDR3 length is 13 residues. In DNA form, the CDR3 reads TGTGCCAGCAGCTTATTCCTGACAGATACGCAGTATTTT. It encodes CASSLFLTDTQYF.

This clonotype was counted only a few times. The V gene is TRBV4-3, the J gene TRBJ2-3; 8 bases agree with TRBD2. The germline V gene has CDR1 LGHNA and CDR2 YSLEER. The CDR3 spans 15 residues. V gave up 1 base and J gave up 2 bases; unmatched junction bases: 2. CDR3 sequence (DNA): TGCGCCAGCAGCCAAGTACTAGCGGACACAGATACGCAGTATTTT. Its translation: CASSQVLADTDTQYF.

The genes are TRBV21-1 and TRBJ1-2; TRBD1 is taken as the D call from the table, unchecked against the DNA. TRBV21-1 is a listed pseudogene. The CDR3 is 13 residues long. The CDR3 coding sequence is TGTGCCAGCAGCATCCTCCAGGGTCGGGGCTACACCTTC. Translation gives CASSILQGRGYTF.

The rearrangement uses TRBV7-6 and TRBJ2-1; no clear D gene. The germline gives CDR1 SGHVS, CDR2 FNYEAQ. The CDR3 totals 11 residues. The V end was cut by 11 bases, the J end by 3 bases, with 8 bases between. CDR3 nucleotides: TGTGCCGTTGTTAACTACAATGAGCAGTTCTTC. This codes for CAVVNYNEQFF.

The V gene is TRBV29-1, the J gene TRBJ2-2; 10 positions match TRBD2. The V segment lost 4 bases and the J segment 6 bases; nucleotides outside the gene matches: 5. Per germline, CDR1 SQVTM and CDR2 ANQGSEA. This CDR3 has 14 amino acids. For the CDR3, the DNA is TGCAGCGTTGGTCGGCTAGCGGGAGCCGGGGAGCTGTTTTTT. Translating gives CSVGRLAGAGELFF.

This clonotype was seen only a few times. The V and J genes are TRBV20-1 and TRBJ2-7; D not resolved. Germline loops: CDR1 DFQATT, CDR2 SNEGSKA (reference sequence). This CDR3 region has 10 residues. V was pared by 5 bases and J by 4 bases, with 6 bases between. CDR3 coding DNA: TGCAGTGCTGGGAATTACGAGCAGTACTTC. It is translated as CSAGNYEQYF.

The chain recombines TRBV29-1 with TRBJ1-5, with a possible D match to TRBD1 (6 bases). The CDR3 covers 19 residues. The ends were cut back, 7 bases at V and 4 bases at J, with 32 bases in the middle. CDR1 and CDR2 from the germline V gene are SQVTM and ANQGSEA. CDR3 DNA sequence: TGCAGCGCTAGCACCTACAGGGTCGACGGGCGGGAGGTGAATCAGCCCCAGCATTTT. Amino acid sequence: CSASTYRVDGREVNQPQHF.

The V call is TRBV6-5, the J call TRBJ1-1; no clear D gene. CDR3 size: 15 residues. Per the germline V gene, CDR1 is MNHEY and CDR2 is SVGAGI. Trimming pared 5 bases from V and 5 bases from J, leaving 18 bases between. CDR3 protein: CASSTAPDGLTEAFF. The CDR3 DNA reads as TGTGCCAGCAGTACTGCACCGGACGGTCTGACTGAAGCTTTCTTT.

V and J are TRBV15 and TRBJ1-3; the match to TRBD1 covers 9 bases. Germline-derived CDR1 and CDR2 are LNHNV and YYDKDF (reference sequence). The V and J ends lost 4 bases and 4 bases, in that order; junction bases with no gene match: 2. The CDR3 is 14 residues long. The CDR3 DNA is TGTGCCACCAGCACCGGGACAGGGGGAAACACCATATATTTT. Its translation: CATSTGTGGNTIYF.

The DNA for the CDR3 is TGTGCCAGCAACCGAAACTCTGGGGCCAACGTCCTGACTTTC. Encoded protein: CASNRNSGANVLTF. This rearrangement joins TRBV7-9 to TRBJ2-6; D gene unclear. V was shortened by 7 bases and J by 0 bases, with 7 bases between the two germline ends. Germline CDR1 and CDR2: SEHNR and FQNEAQ (reference sequence). The CDR3 contains 14 residues.

The J gene is TRBJ2-7, the V gene TRBV7-2; weak D call: TRBD1 (6 bases). This CDR3 has 17 amino acids. V was cut by 5 bases and J by 3 bases, with 23 bases left in between. Germline assignment: CDR1 SGHTA and CDR2 FQGNSA. For the CDR3, the DNA is TGTGCCAGCAGCCGGAGGACAGCACCAGGGCAGGTCTACGAGCAGTACTTC. Protein product: CASSRRTAPGQVYEQYF.

The rearrangement uses TRBV7-2 and TRBJ2-3; maybe TRBD2 (5 bases). The germline V and J ends were trimmed by 5 bases and 0 bases, with 12 bases remaining between them. The germline V gene has CDR1 SGHTA and CDR2 FQGNSA. This CDR3 has 15 amino acids. The CDR3 protein is CASSPGIFSTDTQYF. As DNA, the CDR3 is TGTGCCAGCAGCCCCGGGATTTTTAGCACAGATACGCAGTATTTT.

The chain employs TRBV11-1 and TRBJ2-7; possibly TRBD2 for D (5 bases). This CDR3 contains 15 residues. Deletions cut 0 bases from V and 3 bases from J, with 12 bases between. The germline V gene has CDR1 SGHAT and CDR2 FQDESV (reference sequence). This CDR3 reads CASSLARGAFYEQYF. As DNA, the CDR3 is TGTGCCAGCAGCTTAGCTCGGGGAGCTTTCTACGAGCAGTACTTC.

The chain employs TRBV29-1 and TRBJ2-5; D not resolved. CDR3 length: 14 residues. The germline gives CDR1 SQVTM, CDR2 ANQGSEA. The V end lost 2 bases, the J end lost 0 bases, and 10 bases lay between the germline ends. The DNA for the CDR3 is TGCAGCGTTGAAAGCGTAGCAGACCAAGAGACCCAGTACTTC. This gives the protein CSVESVADQETQYF.

In this sample, this clonotype turned up a few times. V usage is TRBV18 and J usage is TRBJ1-2, with 7 bases fitting TRBD1. Germline V gives CDR1 KGHSH, CDR2 LQKENI. The V gene end was trimmed by 4 bases and the J gene end by 0 bases; junction bases not matched to a gene: 14. This CDR3 is 18 amino acids long. The DNA of the CDR3 is TGTGCCAGCTCACACCAGGGGGGAACTGATCCAGCTAACTATGGCTACACCTTC. This codes for CASSHQGGTDPANYGYTF.

This clonotype showed up just a few times. The rearrangement links TRBV20-1 to TRBJ1-1; D perhaps matches TRBD1 (6 bases). V was pared by 1 base and J by 0 bases, with 21 bases between. Per the germline V gene, CDR1 is DFQATT and CDR2 is SNEGSKA (reference sequence). CDR3 size: 18 residues. The CDR3 region is CSARGFGGPNNMNTEAFF. The CDR3, as DNA: TGCAGTGCTAGAGGTTTCGGGGGCCCCAATAATATGAACACTGAAGCTTTCTTT.

The V and J genes are TRBV2 and TRBJ2-1, with 8 bases lining up with TRBD1. The ends lost 1 base at V and 9 bases at J; junction bases unmatched: 8. The CDR3 sequence is 15 residues long. Germline assignment: CDR1 SNHLY and CDR2 FYNNEI. CDR3: CASSEVQGGRGEQFF. DNA of the CDR3: TGTGCCAGCAGTGAAGTACAGGGGGGAAGGGGTGAGCAGTTCTTC.

The chain couples TRBV5-1 to TRBJ2-1; TRBD2 aligns across 10 bases. The CDR3 extends over 16 amino acids. Losses at the gene ends were 0 bases for V and 7 bases for J; bases not matched to a gene: 7. The germline gives CDR1 SGHRS, CDR2 YFSETQ. The CDR3 protein is CASSLEASGSGNEQFF. The DNA of the CDR3 is TGCGCCAGCAGCTTGGAAGCTAGCGGGAGTGGGAATGAGCAGTTCTTC.

The rearrangement uses TRBV27 and TRBJ1-6; D is possibly TRBD1 (6 bases). Germline V lookup: CDR1 MNHEY, CDR2 SMNVEV (reference sequence). V lost 8 bases and J 10 bases, leaving 18 bases between the germline ends. The CDR3 totals 14 residues. CDR3 residues: CASCPGASPSPLHF. CDR3 coding DNA: TGTGCCAGCTGCCCGGGGGCCTCCCCCTCACCCCTCCACTTT.

The chain links TRBV28 to TRBJ2-1; 8 bases align to TRBD1. From germline, CDR1 is MDHEN and CDR2 SYDVKM. The V gene end was trimmed by 3 bases and the J gene end by 7 bases; junction bases not matched to a gene: 5. The length of the CDR3 is 14 residues. The CDR3 is CASSFRGLRNEQFF. The CDR3 DNA reads TGTGCCAGCAGTTTCAGGGGGCTTCGGAATGAGCAGTTCTTC.